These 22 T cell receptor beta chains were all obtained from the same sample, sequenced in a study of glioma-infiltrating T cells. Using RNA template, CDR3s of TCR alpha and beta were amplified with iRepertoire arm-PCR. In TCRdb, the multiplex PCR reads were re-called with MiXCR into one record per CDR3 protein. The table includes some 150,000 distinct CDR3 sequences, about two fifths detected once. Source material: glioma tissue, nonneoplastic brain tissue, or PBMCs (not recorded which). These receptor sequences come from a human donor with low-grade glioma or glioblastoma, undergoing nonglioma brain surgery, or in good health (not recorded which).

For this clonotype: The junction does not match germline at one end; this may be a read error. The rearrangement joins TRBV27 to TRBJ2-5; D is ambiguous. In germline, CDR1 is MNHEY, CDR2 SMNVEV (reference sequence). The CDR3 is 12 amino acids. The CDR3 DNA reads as TGTGCCAGCAGCCGCCACCAAGAGACCAAGTACTTC. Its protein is CASSRHQETKYF.

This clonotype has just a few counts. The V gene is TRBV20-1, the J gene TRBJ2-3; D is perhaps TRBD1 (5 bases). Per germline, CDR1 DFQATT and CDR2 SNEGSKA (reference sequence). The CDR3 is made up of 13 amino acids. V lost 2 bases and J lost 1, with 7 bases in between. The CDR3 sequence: CSARQGGTDTQYF. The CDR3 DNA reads TGCAGTGCTAGACAGGGTGGCACAGATACGCAGTATTTT.

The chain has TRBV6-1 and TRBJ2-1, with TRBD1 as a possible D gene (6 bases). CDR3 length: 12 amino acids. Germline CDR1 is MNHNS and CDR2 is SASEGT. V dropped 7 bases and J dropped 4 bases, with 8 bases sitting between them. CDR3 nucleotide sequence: TGTGCCAGCAAACAGGGATACAATGAGCAGTTCTTC. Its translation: CASKQGYNEQFF.

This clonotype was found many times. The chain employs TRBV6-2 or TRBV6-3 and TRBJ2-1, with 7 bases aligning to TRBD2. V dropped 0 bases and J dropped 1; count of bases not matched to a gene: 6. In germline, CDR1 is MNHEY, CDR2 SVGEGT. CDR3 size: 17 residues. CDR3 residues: CASSYSRTRSSYNEQFF. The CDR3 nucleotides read TGTGCCAGCAGTTACTCCCGGACTAGGTCTTCCTACAATGAGCAGTTCTTC.

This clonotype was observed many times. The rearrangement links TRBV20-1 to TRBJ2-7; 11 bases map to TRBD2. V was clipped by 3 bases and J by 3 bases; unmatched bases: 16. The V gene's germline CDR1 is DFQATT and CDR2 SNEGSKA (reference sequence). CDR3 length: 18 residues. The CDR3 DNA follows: TGCAGTGCTAGCTCCACTGGAACTAGCGGGAGTCGGAGCTACGAGCAGTACTTC. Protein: CSASSTGTSGSRSYEQYF.

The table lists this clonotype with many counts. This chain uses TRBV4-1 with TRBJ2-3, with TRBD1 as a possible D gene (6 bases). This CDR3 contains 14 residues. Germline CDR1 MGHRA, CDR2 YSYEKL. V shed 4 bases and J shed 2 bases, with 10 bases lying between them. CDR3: CASSRDIPTDTQYF. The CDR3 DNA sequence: TGCGCCAGCAGCCGGGACATTCCCACAGATACGCAGTATTTT.

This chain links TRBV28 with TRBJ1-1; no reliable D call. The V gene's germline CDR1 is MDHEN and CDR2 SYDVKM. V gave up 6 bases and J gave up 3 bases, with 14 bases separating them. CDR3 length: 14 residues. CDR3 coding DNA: TGTGCCAGCAGCCCCCTGTACGGAGACACTGAAGCTTTCTTT. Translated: CASSPLYGDTEAFF.

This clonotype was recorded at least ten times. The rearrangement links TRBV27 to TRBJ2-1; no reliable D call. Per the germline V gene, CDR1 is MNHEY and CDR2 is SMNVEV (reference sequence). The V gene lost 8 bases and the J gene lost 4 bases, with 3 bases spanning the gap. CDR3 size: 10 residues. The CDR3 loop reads CASGYNEQFF. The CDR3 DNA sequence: TGTGCCAGCGGGTACAATGAGCAGTTCTTC.

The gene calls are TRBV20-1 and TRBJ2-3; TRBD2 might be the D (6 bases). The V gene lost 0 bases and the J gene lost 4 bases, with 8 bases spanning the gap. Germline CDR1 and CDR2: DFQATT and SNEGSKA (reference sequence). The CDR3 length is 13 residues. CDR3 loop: CSARDSGADTQYF. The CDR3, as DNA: TGCAGTGCTAGAGATTCGGGGGCAGATACGCAGTATTTT.

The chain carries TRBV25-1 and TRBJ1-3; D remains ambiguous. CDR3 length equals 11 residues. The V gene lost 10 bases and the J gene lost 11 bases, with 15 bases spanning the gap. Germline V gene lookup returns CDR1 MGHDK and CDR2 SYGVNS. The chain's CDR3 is CAISEGDPIYF. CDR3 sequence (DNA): TGTGCCATCAGCGAAGGTGATCCCATATATTTT.

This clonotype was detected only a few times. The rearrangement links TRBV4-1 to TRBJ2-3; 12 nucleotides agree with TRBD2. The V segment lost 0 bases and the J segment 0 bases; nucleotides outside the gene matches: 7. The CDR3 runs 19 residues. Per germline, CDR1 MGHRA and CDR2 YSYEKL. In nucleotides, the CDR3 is TGCGCCAGCAGCCAAGAGAGGACTAGCGGGACCTTTAGCACAGATACGCAGTATTTT. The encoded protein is CASSQERTSGTFSTDTQYF.

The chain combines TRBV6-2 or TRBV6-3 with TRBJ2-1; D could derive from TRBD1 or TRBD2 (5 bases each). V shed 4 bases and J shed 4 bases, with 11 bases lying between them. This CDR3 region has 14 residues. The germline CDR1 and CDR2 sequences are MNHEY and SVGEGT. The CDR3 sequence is CASSLRDEYNEQFF. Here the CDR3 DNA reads TGTGCCAGCAGTTTACGGGACGAGTACAATGAGCAGTTCTTC.

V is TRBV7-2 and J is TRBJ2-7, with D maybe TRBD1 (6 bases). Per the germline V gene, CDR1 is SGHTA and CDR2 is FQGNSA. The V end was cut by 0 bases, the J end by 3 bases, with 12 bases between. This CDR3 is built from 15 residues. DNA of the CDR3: TGTGCCAGCAGCTTAGCATGGGACACCAACTACGAGCAGTACTTC. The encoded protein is CASSLAWDTNYEQYF.

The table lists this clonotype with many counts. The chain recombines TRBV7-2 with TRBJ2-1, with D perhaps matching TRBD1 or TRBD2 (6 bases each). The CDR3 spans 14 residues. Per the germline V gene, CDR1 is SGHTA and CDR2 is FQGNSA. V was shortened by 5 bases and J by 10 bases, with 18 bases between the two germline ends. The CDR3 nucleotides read TGTGCCAGCAGCCCACTGGGACTGGGGGCGGAGCAGTTCTTC. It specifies CASSPLGLGAEQFF.

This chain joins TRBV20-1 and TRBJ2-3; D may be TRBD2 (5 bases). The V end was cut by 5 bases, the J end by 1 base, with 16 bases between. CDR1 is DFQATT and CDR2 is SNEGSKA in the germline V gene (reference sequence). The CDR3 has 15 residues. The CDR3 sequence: CSALTVGSGTDTQYF. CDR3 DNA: TGCAGTGCTTTAACAGTGGGGAGTGGCACAGATACGCAGTATTTT.

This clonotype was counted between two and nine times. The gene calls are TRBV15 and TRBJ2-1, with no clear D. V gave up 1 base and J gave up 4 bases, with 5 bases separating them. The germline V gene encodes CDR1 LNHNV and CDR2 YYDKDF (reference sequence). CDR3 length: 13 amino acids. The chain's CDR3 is CATSRVRYNEQFF. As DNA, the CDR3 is TGTGCCACCAGCAGAGTCCGATACAATGAGCAGTTCTTC.

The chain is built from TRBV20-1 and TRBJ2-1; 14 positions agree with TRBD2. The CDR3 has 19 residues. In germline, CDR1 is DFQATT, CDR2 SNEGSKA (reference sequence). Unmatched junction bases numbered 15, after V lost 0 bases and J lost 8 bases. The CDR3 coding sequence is TGCAGTGCTAGAGATGTTTTCCCGGGACTAGCGGGAGAAGGTGATGAGCAGTTCTTC. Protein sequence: CSARDVFPGLAGEGDEQFF.

As DNA, the CDR3 is TGTGCCAGCAGACCGGGACCGAACTACAATGAGCAGTTCTTC. It yields the protein CASRPGPNYNEQFF. This sequence joins TRBV7-2 and TRBJ2-1, with D perhaps TRBD1 or TRBD2 (5 bases each). CDR1 SGHTA and CDR2 FQGNSA come from the germline V gene. Between the trimmed V and J ends, which lost 6 bases and 3 bases, there was a span of 12 bases. The CDR3 is 14 amino acids.

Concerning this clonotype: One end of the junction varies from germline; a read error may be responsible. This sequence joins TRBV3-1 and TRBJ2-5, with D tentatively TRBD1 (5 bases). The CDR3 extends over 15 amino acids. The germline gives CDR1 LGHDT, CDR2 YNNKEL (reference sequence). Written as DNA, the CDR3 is TGTGCCAGCAGCGCCCACTCCAGGGAACAAGAGACCCAGTGCTTC. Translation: CASSAHSREQETQCF.

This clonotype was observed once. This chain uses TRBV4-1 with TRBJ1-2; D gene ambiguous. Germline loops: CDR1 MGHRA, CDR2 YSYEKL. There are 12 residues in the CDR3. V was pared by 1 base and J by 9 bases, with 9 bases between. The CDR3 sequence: CASSQATGSYTF. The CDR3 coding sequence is TGCGCCAGCAGCCAAGCGACCGGGAGCTACACCTTC.

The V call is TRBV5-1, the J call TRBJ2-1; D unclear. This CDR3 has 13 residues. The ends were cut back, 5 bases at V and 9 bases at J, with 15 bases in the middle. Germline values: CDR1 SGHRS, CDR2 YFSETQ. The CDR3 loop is CASSLISVGEQFF. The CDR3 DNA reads TGCGCCAGCAGTCTGATCAGCGTTGGTGAGCAGTTCTTC.

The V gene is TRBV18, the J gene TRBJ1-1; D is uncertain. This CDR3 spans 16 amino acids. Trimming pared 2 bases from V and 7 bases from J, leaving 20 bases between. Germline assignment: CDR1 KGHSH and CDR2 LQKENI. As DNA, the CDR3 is TGTGCCAGCTCACCAAGGCCCAGCAGTGAGACAAGTGAAGCTTTCTTT. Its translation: CASSPRPSSETSEAFF. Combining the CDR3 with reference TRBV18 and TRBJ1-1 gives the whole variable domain NAGVMQNPRHLVRRRGQEARLRCSPMKGHSHVYWYRQLPEEGLKFMVYLQKENIIDESGMPKERFSAEFPKEGPSILRIQQVVRGDSAAYFCASSPRPSSETSEAFFGQGTRLTVV.